Following are 18 T cell receptor beta chains from one sample sequenced in a study of Ad26.COV2.S vaccination and SARS-CoV-2 variants. Documented treatment: some 20 received Ad26.COV2.S at low or high dose, single or two shots; a few received placebo; per-sample allocation not given. Sampling happened 63 days after the first vaccine or placebo injection. Generated by immunoSEQ multiplex PCR, the TCRdb table keeps only in-frame clones and is missing some. The sample holds approximately 300,000 clones; just over 85% are singletons and the top ten take 1.5% to 2%. The source was peripheral blood, collected in a trial of Ad26.COV2.S vaccine versus placebo. The source of these receptors is a person aged 18-60 years who received the Ad26.COV2.S COVID-19 vaccine or a placebo.

J is TRBJ2-1 and V is TRBV5-6, with 11 bases lining up with TRBD2. V lost 0 bases to trimming and J lost 7 bases; unmatched junction nucleotides: 3. The CDR3 runs to 15 residues. Germline CDR1 SGHDT, CDR2 YYEEEE. CDR3 DNA: TGTGCCAGCAGCTTGGGACTAGCGGGGAGAAATGAGCAGTTCTTC. The encoded protein is CASSLGLAGRNEQFF.

There are a few counts of this clone. The rearrangement uses TRBV21-1 and TRBJ2-2; the DNA was not compared with TRBD2, the D call given in the table. TRBV21-1 is classified as a pseudogene. CDR3 size: 18 residues. Written as DNA, the CDR3 is TGTGCCAGCAGCAGGGGACTAGCGGGTAGCGCGAACACCGGGGAGCTGTTTTTT. Protein product: CASSRGLAGSANTGELFF.

The rearrangement joins TRBV4-3 to TRBJ1-4, with D possibly TRBD1 on 5 matching bases. In germline, CDR1 is LGHNA, CDR2 YSLEER. This CDR3 is built from 15 residues. Between the trimmed V and J ends, which lost 3 bases and 7 bases, there was a span of 15 bases. The CDR3 DNA reads as TGCGCCAGCAGCCATGGGACCCCACTCGGTGAAAAACTGTTTTTT. Residues: CASSHGTPLGEKLFF.

The chain combines TRBV28 with TRBJ1-1, with a possible D match to TRBD1 (5 bases). The CDR3 contains 16 residues. Trimming stripped 6 bases from V and 5 bases from J, with 22 bases between. From germline, CDR1 is MDHEN and CDR2 SYDVKM. DNA for the CDR3: TGTGCCAGCAGCCCCGAGTCGGGATTACGACAGACTGAAGCTTTCTTT. Translated: CASSPESGLRQTEAFF.

CDR3 sequence reads: CASSSIAGGLQDQETQYF. The CDR3 nucleotides read TGTGCCAGCAGCTCGATAGCGGGGGGACTTCAGGACCAAGAGACCCAGTACTTC. The chain couples TRBV5-4 to TRBJ2-5; 10 nucleotides match TRBD2. The junction had 11 bases not matched to a gene; V was cut back by 3 bases and J by 0 bases. Germline V lookup: CDR1 SGHNT, CDR2 YYREEE (reference sequence). This CDR3 contains 18 residues.

On this clone: One end of the junction is discordant with germline, which a read error may explain. This chain joins TRBV6-1 and TRBJ2-3, with 8 bases that match TRBD1. This CDR3 is 14 amino acids long. Germline V gene sequence: CDR1 MNHNS, CDR2 SASEGT. Written as DNA, the CDR3 is TGTGCCAGCAGGGAAGACAGGGGACTTGATACGCAGTATTTT. It codes for CASREDRGLDTQYF.

In this sample, this clone turned up a few times. This chain joins TRBV24-1 and TRBJ1-2; D possibly corresponds to TRBD1 (6 bases). Looked up from germline, CDR1 is KGHDR and CDR2 is SFDVKD. This CDR3 has 14 amino acids. The germline V and J ends were trimmed by 3 bases and 2 bases, with 9 bases remaining between them. The CDR3 coding sequence is TGTGCCACCAGTGATGCCGGGACAAACTATGGCTACACCTTC. Translating it yields CATSDAGTNYGYTF.

The chain uses TRBV7-9 and TRBJ2-5, with D possibly TRBD1 on 6 matching bases. Trimming left V 1 base short and J 5 bases short, with 17 bases between. Germline CDR1 is SEHNR and CDR2 is FQNEAQ (reference sequence). The CDR3 contains 16 residues. CDR3 in DNA: TGTGCCAGCAGCTTAGGGGTCCAGGGGAGAGGGGAGACCCAGTACTTC. Translation: CASSLGVQGRGETQYF.

In its sample, this clone was seen once. The V gene is TRBV4-1, the J gene TRBJ1-4; the match to TRBD1 covers 10 bases. This CDR3 comprises 16 residues. Trimming at V came to 3 bases and at J to 6 bases, leaving 7 bases not matched to a gene. The germline V gene encodes CDR1 MGHRA and CDR2 YSYEKL. CDR3 in DNA: TGCGCCAGCAGCCATGTCGACAGGGGGCCGGATGAAAAACTGTTTTTT. As protein: CASSHVDRGPDEKLFF.

The J gene is TRBJ1-4, the V gene TRBV7-2; 7 positions agree with TRBD1. V lost 5 bases, J lost 8 bases, and 5 bases stayed unmatched. Germline CDR1 and CDR2: SGHTA and FQGNSA. The CDR3 sequence is 13 residues long. CDR3 coding DNA: TGTGCCAGCAGCCGACAGGGAGGCGAAAAACTGTTTTTT. It encodes CASSRQGGEKLFF. Full variable domain (rest looked up from reference TRBV7-2 and TRBJ1-4): GAGVSQSPSNKVTEKGKDVELRCDPISGHTALYWYRQSLGQGLEFLIYFQGNSAPDKSGLPSDRFSAERTGGSVSTLTIQRTQQEDSAVYLCASSRQGGEKLFFGSGTQLSVL.

The chain has TRBV7-2 and TRBJ2-3, with 8 bases matching TRBD2. Germline lookup yields CDR1 SGHTA and CDR2 FQGNSA. Losses at the gene ends were 7 bases for V and 8 bases for J; bases not matched to a gene: 8. The CDR3 is 13 residues long. CDR3 protein: CASTSLAGSTQYF. In nucleotides, the CDR3 is TGTGCCAGCACCTCTTTAGCGGGGAGTACGCAGTATTTT.

The CDR3 nucleotides read TGTGCCAGCAGCGTACAATTGGGTGAGGGAGATACGCAGTATTTT. Protein: CASSVQLGEGDTQYF. The chain has TRBV9 and TRBJ2-3, with D tentatively TRBD2 (5 bases). Per the germline V gene, CDR1 is SGDLS and CDR2 is YYNGEE. The V gene lost 1 base and the J gene lost 5 bases, with 14 bases spanning the gap. This CDR3 has 15 amino acids.

This clone showed up many times. This chain connects TRBV20-1 to TRBJ2-7; D remains ambiguous. The CDR3 spans 15 residues. Germline loops: CDR1 DFQATT, CDR2 SNEGSKA (reference sequence). The V end lost 3 bases, the J end lost 2 bases, and 17 bases lay between the germline ends. In DNA form, the CDR3 reads TGCAGTGCTAGTGGGCAGACGAGCTTCCCCTACGAGCAGTACTTC. It is translated as CSASGQTSFPYEQYF.

This clone came up a few times. The chain uses TRBV2 and TRBJ1-6; unclear D gene. V was shortened by 6 bases and J by 11 bases, with 23 bases between the two germline ends. Per germline, CDR1 SNHLY and CDR2 FYNNEI. The CDR3 contains 16 residues. The CDR3 region is CASSYSQPVSEPPLHF. CDR3 coding DNA: TGTGCCAGCAGCTACTCCCAGCCAGTATCCGAGCCACCCCTCCACTTT.

In nucleotides, the CDR3 is TGTGCCAGCAGCCGCCAGGGCCCCCCTGCCGGGGAGCTGTTTTTT. It encodes CASSRQGPPAGELFF. J is TRBJ2-2 and V is TRBV7-3, with D possibly matching TRBD1 (5 bases). The CDR3 is 15 amino acids. Trimming removed 5 bases at V and 6 bases at J, with 16 bases between. CDR1 and CDR2 (germline): SGHTA, FQGTGA.

The V gene is TRBV7-2, the J gene TRBJ1-3, with D unclear. This CDR3 is built from 14 residues. CDR1 SGHTA and CDR2 FQGNSA come from the germline V gene. The V end was cut by 2 bases, the J end by 2 bases, with 7 bases between. CDR3 loop: CASSLQLTGNTIYF. The CDR3, as DNA: TGTGCCAGCAGCTTACAACTCACTGGAAACACCATATATTTT.

This clone has just one count. This rearrangement joins TRBV25-1 to TRBJ2-5, with D unclear. The CDR3 covers 12 residues. V lost 6 bases to trimming and J lost 2 bases, with 7 bases between them. CDR1 and CDR2 (germline): MGHDK, SYGVNS. CDR3 sequence: CASSLQQETQYF. CDR3 nucleotides: TGTGCCAGCAGCCTACAGCAAGAGACCCAGTACTTC.

The V call is TRBV11-2, the J call TRBJ2-2; D gene unclear. CDR3 size: 13 residues. V lost 4 bases, J lost 6 bases, and 9 bases lay in between. Germline V lookup: CDR1 SGHAT, CDR2 FQNNGV. For the CDR3, the DNA is TGTGCCAGCAGCTCCCCCCGGGCCGGGGAGCTGTTTTTT. Amino acids: CASSSPRAGELFF.